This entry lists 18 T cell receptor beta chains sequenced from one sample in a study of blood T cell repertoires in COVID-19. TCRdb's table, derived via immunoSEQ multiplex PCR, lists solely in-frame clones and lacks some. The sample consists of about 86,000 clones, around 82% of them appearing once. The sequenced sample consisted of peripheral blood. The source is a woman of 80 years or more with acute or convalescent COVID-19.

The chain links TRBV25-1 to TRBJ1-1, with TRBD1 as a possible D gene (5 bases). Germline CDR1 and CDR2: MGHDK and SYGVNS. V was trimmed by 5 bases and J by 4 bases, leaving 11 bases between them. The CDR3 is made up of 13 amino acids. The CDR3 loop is CASSKEGRTEAFF. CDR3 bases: TGTGCCAGCAGTAAGGAGGGGCGCACTGAAGCTTTCTTT.

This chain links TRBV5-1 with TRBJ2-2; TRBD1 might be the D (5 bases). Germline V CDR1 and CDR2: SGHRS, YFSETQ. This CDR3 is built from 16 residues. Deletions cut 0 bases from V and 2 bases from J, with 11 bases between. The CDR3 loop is CASSLAPTDNTGELFF. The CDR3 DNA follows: TGCGCCAGCAGCTTGGCCCCGACAGATAACACCGGGGAGCTGTTTTTT.

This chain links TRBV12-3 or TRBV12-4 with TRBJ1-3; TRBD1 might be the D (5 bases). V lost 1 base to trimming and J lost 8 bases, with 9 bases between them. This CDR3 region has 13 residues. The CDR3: CASSLEGGDTIYF. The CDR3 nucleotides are TGTGCCAGCAGTTTAGAGGGAGGGGACACCATATATTTT.

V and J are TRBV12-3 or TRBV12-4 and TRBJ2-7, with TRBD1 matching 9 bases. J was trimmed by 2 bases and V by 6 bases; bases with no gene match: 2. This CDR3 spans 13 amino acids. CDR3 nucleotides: TGTGCCAGCAGGGGACAGGGCGCCTACGAGCAGTACTTC. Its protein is CASRGQGAYEQYF.

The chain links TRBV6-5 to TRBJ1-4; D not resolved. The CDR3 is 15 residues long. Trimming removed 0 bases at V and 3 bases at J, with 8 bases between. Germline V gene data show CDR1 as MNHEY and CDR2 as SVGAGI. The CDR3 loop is CASSYSAQPNEKLFF. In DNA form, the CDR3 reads TGTGCCAGCAGTTACTCGGCACAGCCTAATGAAAAACTGTTTTTT.

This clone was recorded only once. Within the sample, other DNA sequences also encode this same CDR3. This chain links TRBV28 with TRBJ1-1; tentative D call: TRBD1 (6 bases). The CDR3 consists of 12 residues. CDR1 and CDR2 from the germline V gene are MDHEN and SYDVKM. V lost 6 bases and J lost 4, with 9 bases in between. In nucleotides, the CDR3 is TGTGCCAGCAGAACAGGGACCACTGAAGCTTTCTTT. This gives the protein CASRTGTTEAFF. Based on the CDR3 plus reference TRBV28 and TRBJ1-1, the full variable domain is DVKVTQSSRYLVKRTGEKVFLECVQDMDHENMFWYRQDPGLGLRLIYFSYDVKMKEKGDIPEGYSVSREKKERFSLILESASTNQTSMYLCASRTGTTEAFFGQGTRLTVV.

This CDR3 is CASSTMGRGYGYTF. The CDR3 bases are TGTGCCAGCAGTACTATGGGAAGGGGCTATGGCTACACCTTC. This chain uses TRBV6-5 with TRBJ1-2; possible D gene TRBD1, 5 bases. The germline V gene encodes CDR1 MNHEY and CDR2 SVGAGI. V was trimmed by 5 bases and J by 4 bases, leaving 14 bases between them. The CDR3 runs to 14 residues.

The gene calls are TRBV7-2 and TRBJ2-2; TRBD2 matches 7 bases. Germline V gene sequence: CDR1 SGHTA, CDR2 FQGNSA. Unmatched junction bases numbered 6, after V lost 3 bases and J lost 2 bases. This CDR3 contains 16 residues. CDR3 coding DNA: TGTGCCAGCAGCTTTGGGACTACTCCCAACACCGGGGAGCTGTTTTTT. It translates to CASSFGTTPNTGELFF.

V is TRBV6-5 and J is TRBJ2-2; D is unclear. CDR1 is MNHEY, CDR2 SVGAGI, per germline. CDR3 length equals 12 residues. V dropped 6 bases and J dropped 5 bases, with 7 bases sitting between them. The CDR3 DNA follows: TGTGCCAGCAGCCGCCGGACCGGGGAGCTGTTTTTT. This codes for CASSRRTGELFF.

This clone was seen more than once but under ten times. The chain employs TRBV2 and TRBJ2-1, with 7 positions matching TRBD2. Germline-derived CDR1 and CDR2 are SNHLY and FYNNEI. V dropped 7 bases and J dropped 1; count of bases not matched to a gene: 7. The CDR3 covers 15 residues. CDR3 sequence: CASKLTGGSYNEQFF. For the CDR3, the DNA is TGTGCCAGCAAGCTGACGGGGGGATCCTACAATGAGCAGTTCTTC.

CDR3 amino acids: CASSPRNSGAYNEQFF. In nucleotides, the CDR3 is TGTGCCAGCAGCCCCCGGAATAGCGGGGCTTACAATGAGCAGTTCTTC. This sequence joins TRBV3-1 (or the pseudogene TRBV3-2) and TRBJ2-1; 8 bases fit TRBD2. The CDR3 has 16 amino acids. CDR1 LGHDT and CDR2 YNNKEL come from the germline V gene (reference sequence). V was clipped by 4 bases and J by 4 bases; unmatched bases: 9.

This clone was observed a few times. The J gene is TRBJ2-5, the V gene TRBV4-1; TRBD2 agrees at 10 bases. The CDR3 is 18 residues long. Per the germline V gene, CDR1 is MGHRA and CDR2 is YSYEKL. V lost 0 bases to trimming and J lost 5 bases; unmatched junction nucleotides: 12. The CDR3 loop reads CASSQDESSGSIVETQYF. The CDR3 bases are TGCGCCAGCAGCCAAGATGAATCTAGCGGGAGCATCGTGGAGACCCAGTACTTC.

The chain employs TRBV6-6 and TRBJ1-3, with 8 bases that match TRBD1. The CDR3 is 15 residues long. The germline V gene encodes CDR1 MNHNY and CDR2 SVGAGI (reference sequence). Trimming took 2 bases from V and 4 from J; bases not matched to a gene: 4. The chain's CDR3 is CASSYGGQGGNTIYF. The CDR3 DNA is TGTGCCAGCAGTTACGGCGGACAGGGAGGAAACACCATATATTTT.

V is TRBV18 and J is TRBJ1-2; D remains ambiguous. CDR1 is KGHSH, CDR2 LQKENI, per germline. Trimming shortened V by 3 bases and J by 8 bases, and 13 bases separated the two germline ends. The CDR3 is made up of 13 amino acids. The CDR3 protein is CASSPERLLGYTF. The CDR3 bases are TGTGCCAGCTCACCGGAGCGGTTGTTGGGCTACACCTTC.

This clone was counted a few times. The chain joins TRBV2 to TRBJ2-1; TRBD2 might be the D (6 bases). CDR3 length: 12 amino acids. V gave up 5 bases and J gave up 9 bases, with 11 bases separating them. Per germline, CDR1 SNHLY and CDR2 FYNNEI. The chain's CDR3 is CASSRDFFEQFF. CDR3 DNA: TGTGCCAGCAGTCGGGACTTTTTTGAGCAGTTCTTC.

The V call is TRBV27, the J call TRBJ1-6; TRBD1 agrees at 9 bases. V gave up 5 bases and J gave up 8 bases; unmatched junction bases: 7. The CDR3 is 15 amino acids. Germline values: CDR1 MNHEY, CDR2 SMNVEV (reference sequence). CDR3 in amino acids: CASSGGTGSDSPLHF. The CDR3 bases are TGTGCCAGCAGTGGCGGGACAGGGAGCGATTCACCCCTCCACTTT.

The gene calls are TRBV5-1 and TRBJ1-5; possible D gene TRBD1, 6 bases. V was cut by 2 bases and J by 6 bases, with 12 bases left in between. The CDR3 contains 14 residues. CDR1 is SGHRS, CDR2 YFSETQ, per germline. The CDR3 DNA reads TGCGCCAGCAGCTTAACACAGGGAAGTCAGCCCCAGCATTTT. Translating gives CASSLTQGSQPQHF.

Here the CDR3 reads CSASNDRENTEAFF. In DNA, the CDR3 is TGCAGTGCTAGTAACGACAGGGAGAACACTGAAGCTTTCTTT. V usage is TRBV20-1 and J usage is TRBJ1-1; TRBD1 agrees at 7 bases. V was clipped by 3 bases and J by 1 base; unmatched bases: 5. Germline V gene sequence: CDR1 DFQATT, CDR2 SNEGSKA (reference sequence). This CDR3 contains 14 residues.